This T cell receptor beta chain appears in the sequencing data of a study of CD8+ T cells in alopecia areata. As for the study in general: The drug, tofacitinib, lasted 6 to 18 months, followed by 6 months off drug.

Note on this clone: Its cognate antigen is unknown.

As the sequencing template, cDNA was produced by extracting RNA and reverse transcribing it. Sequencing used immunoSEQ multiplex PCR; TCRdb keeps in-frame clones, though not all of them. The data show 100,000 to 150,000 clones, roughly three fifths seen once. V gave up 3 bases and J gave up 5 bases, with 13 bases separating them. The CDR3 length is 15 residues. CDR1 and CDR2 from the germline V gene are LGHNA and YNFKEQ. Study conclusions and caveats: Especially in alopecia totalis/universalis, lesional scalp showed greater clonality than normal scalp did.

In alopecia areata patients, both lesional scalp punch biopsies and peripheral blood were collected. Sorting from PBMCs produced CD4+ and CD8+ T cells. The sequences come from CD4+ T cells sorted from blood, collected at week 0. This receptor was identified in a human donor with alopecia areata. The rearrangement links TRBV4-2 to TRBJ1-4; maybe TRBD1 (5 bases). In DNA, the CDR3 is TGTGCCAGCAGCCAGGTCCAGGGACGAAATGAAAAACTGTTTTTT. Translation gives CASSQVQGRNEKLFF.